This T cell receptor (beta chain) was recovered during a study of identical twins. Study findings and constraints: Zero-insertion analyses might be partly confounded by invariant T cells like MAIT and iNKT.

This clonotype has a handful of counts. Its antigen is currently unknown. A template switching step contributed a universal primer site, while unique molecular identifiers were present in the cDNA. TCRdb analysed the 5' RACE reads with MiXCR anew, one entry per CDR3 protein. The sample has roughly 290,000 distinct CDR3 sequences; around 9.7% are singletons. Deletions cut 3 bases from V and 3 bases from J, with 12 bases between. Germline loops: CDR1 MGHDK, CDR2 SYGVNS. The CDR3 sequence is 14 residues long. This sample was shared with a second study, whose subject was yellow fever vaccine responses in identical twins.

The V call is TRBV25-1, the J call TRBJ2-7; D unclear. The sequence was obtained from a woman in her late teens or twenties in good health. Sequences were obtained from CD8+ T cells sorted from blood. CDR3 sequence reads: CASSDKGPFYEQYF. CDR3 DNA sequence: TGTGCCAGCAGTGACAAGGGCCCATTCTACGAGCAGTACTTC.